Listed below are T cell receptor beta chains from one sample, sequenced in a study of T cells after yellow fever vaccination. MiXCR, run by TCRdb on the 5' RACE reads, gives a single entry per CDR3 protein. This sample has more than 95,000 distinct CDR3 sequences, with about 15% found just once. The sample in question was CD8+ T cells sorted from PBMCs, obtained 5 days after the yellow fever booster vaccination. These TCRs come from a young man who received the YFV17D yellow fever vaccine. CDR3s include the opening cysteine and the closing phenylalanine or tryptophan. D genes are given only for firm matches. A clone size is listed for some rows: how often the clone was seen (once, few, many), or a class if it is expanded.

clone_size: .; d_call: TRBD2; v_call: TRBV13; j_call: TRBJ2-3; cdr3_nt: TGTGCCAGCAGCCCGCGACTAGCGGGAGCAGATACGCAGTATTTT; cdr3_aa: CASSPRLAGADTQYF
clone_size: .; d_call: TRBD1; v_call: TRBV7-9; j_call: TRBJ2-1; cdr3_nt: TGTGCCAGCAGCTCTCGACAGGGGGCGCAGTGGGATGAGCAGTTCTTC; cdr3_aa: CASSSRQGAQWDEQFF
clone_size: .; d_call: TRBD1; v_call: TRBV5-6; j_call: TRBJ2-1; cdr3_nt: TGTGCCAGCAGGGACGAGGGCGACAGGGACAATGAGCAGTTCTTC; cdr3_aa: CASRDEGDRDNEQFF
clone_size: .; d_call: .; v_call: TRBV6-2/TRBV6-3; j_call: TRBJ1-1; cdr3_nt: TGTGCCAGCAGTCACAGGAGGGTCACTGAAGCTTTCTTT; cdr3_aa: CASSHRRVTEAFF
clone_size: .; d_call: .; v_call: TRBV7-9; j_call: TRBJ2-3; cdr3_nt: TGTGCCAGCAGCTTAGGACAGGCGAGCACAGATACGCAGTATTTT; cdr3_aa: CASSLGQASTDTQYF
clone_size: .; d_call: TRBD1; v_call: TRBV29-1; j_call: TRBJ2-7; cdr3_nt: TGCAGCGTTGCGACCGGGACAGGGATCGAGCAGTACTTC; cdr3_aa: CSVATGTGIEQYF
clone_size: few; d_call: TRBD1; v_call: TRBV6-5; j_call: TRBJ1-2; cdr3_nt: TGTGCCAGCAGTACGGAGGGACAGGGAATTCTTAGCTATGGCTACACCTTC; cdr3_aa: CASSTEGQGILSYGYTF
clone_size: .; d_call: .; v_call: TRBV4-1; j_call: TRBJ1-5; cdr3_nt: TGCGCCAGCAGCCTTAAAGGTGGTCGAAGCAATCAGCCCCAGCATTTT; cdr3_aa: CASSLKGGRSNQPQHF
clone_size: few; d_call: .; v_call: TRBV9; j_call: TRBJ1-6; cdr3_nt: TGTGCCAGCAGCGTAGGTAGGGGTGCTAATTCACCCCTCCACTTT; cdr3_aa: CASSVGRGANSPLHF
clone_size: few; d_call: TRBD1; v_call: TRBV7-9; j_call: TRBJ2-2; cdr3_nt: TGTGCCAGCAGCCAGGACAGGGGGCTACCCGGGGAGCTGTTTTTT; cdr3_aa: CASSQDRGLPGELFF
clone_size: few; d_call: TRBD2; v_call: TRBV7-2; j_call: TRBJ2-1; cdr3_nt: TGTGCCAGCATCACGAGGACTAGCGGTTACAATGAGCAGTTCTTC; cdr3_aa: CASITRTSGYNEQFF
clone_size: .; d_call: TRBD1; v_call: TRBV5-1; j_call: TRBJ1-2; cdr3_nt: TGCGCCAGCAGCCCAAAGGGACAGGGAGATCCCTATGGCTACACCTTC; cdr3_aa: CASSPKGQGDPYGYTF
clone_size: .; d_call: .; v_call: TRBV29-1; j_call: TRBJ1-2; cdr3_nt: TGCAGCGTAGCTGACAGGAACGACTATGGCTACACCTTC; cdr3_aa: CSVADRNDYGYTF
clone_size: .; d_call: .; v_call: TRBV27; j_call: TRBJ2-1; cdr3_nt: TGTGCCAGCAGTTTTGGACAGTACAATGAGCAGTTCTTC; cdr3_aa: CASSFGQYNEQFF
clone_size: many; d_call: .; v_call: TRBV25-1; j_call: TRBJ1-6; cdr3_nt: TGTGCCAGCAGTGGTGCGGGAATGTCCTATAATTCACCCCTCCACTTT; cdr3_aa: CASSGAGMSYNSPLHF
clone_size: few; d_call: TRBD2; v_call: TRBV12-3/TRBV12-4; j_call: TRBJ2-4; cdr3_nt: TGTGCCAGCAGTTTTGAGCGGGGGGCCTTAGCCAAAAACATTCAGTACTTC; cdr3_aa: CASSFERGALAKNIQYF
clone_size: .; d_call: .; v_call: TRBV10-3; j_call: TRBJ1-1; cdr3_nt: TGTGCCATCAGTGAGTCCTCGGTAATTGGTGAAGCTTTCTTT; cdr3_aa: CAISESSVIGEAFF
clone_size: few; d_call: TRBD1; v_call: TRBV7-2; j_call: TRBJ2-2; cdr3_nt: TGTGCCAGCAGCCCACGGTGGAGTGGCAGGGGGAGTGTGGGGAACACCGGGGAGCTGTTTTTT; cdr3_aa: CASSPRWSGRGSVGNTGELFF
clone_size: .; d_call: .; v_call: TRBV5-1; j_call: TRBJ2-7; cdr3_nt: TGCGCCAGCAGCGCACCCGGAAGGGAGCAGTACTTC; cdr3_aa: CASSAPGREQYF
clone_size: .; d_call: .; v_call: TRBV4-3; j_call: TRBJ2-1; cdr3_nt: TGCGCCAGCAGCCAAGGTGGCGAGCAGTTCTTC; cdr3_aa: CASSQGGEQFF
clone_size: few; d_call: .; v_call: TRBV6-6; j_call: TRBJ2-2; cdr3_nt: TGTGCCAGCAGGTCTACCCGGGAGCTGTTTTTT; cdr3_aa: CASRSTRELFF
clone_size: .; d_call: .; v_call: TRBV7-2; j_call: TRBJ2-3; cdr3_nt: TGTGCCAGCAGCGAAGAGGGACTCCGTCTAGATACGCAGTATTTT; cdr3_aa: CASSEEGLRLDTQYF
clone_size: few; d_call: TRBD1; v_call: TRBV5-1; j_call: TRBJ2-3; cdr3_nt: TGCGCCAGCAGCTTGACCCGGGACAGGTACACAGATACGCAGTATTTT; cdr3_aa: CASSLTRDRYTDTQYF
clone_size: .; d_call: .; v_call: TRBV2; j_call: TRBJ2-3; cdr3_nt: TGTGCCAGACGCGGGGAAAGCACAGATACGCAGTATTTT; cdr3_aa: CARRGESTDTQYF
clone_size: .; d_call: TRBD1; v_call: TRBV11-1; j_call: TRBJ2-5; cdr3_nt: TGTGCCAGCAGCCCAAAGGGACAGTACCAAGAGACCCAGTACTTC; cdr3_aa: CASSPKGQYQETQYF
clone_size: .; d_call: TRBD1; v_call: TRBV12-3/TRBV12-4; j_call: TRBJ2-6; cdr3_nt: TGTGCCAGCAGTTCGATCTCCGGGACAGGGGTATCCGGGGCCAACGTCCTGACTTTC; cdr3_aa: CASSSISGTGVSGANVLTF
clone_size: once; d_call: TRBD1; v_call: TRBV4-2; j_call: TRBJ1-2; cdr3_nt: TGTGCCAGCAGCCAAGATACAGGGGTCTCCTATGGCTACACCTTC; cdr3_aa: CASSQDTGVSYGYTF
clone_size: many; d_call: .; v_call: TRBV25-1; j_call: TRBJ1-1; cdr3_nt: TGTGCCAGCATTACAGGAGTGGGGACTGAAGCTTTCTTT; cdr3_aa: CASITGVGTEAFF
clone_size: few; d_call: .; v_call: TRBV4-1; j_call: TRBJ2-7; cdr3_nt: TGCGCCAGCAGCCAAGGCGTAAGTGACTCCTACGAGCAGTACTTC; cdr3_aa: CASSQGVSDSYEQYF
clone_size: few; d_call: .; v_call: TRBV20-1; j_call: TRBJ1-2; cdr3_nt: TGCAGTGCTAGTAAATTTGGGGGGACCAATCCCGATGGCTACACCTTC; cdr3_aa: CSASKFGGTNPDGYTF
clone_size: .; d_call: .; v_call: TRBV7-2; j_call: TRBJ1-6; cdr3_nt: TGTGCCAGCAGGGAGGGGGGGCTGTCGCCCCTCCACTTT; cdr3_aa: CASREGGLSPLHF
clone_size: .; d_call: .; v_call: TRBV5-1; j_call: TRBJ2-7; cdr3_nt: TGCGCCAGCAGCTTGGCCCCGGGGGAGTTTGACTACGAGCAGTACTTC; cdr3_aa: CASSLAPGEFDYEQYF
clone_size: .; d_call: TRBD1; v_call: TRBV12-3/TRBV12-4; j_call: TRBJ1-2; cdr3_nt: TGTGCCAGCAGTGATTCGACAGGGGCCTATGGCTACACCTTC; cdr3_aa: CASSDSTGAYGYTF
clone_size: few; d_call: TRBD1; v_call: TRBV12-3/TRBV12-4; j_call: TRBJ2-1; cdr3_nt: TGTGCCAGCAGTTTTCAGGGGGCTTCCTACAATGAGCAGTTCTTC; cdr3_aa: CASSFQGASYNEQFF
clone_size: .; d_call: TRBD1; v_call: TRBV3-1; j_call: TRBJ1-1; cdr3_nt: TGTGCCAGCAGCCAAGATTTCGGGGGTTGGGGGACAGGGTTGAACACTGAAGCTTTCTTT; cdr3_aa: CASSQDFGGWGTGLNTEAFF
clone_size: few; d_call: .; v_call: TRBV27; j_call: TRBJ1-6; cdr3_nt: TGTGCCAGCAGTTTATGGCAGGGTACACCACCCCTCCACTTT; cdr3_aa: CASSLWQGTPPLHF
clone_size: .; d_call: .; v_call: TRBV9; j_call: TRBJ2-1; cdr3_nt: TGTGCCAGCAGCGCCTGGGACTCCCATGAGCAGTTCTTC; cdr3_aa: CASSAWDSHEQFF
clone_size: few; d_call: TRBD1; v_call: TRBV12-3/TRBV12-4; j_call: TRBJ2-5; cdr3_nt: TGTGCCAGCAGTTTCAGGGGGCAGAGAGAGACCCAGTACTTC; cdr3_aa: CASSFRGQRETQYF
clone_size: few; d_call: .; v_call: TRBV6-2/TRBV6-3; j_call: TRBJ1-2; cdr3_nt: TGTGCCAGCAGTTATCCATCACAGGAGGCAAGATTC; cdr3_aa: CASSYPSQEARF
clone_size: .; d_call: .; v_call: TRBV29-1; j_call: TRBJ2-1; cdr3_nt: TGCAGCGTTTCTGTGATTTACAATGAGCAGTTCTTC; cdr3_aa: CSVSVIYNEQFF
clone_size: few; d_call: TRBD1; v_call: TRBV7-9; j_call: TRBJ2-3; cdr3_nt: TGTGCCAGCAGCATAGACAGGGCCACAGATACGCAGTATTTT; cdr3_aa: CASSIDRATDTQYF
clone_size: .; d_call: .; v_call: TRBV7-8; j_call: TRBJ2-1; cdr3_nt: TGTGCCAGCAGCTTAGATCTCTCAGCCTACAATGAGCAGTTCTTC; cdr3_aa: CASSLDLSAYNEQFF
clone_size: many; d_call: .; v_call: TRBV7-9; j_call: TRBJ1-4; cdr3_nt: TGTGCCAGCAGCTTAGTGGTCCCAGATCCTTTACACCTTGCAACTAATGAAAAACTGTTTTTT; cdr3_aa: CASSLVVPDPLHLATNEKLFF
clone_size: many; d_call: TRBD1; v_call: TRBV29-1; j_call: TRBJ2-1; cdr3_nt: TGCAGCGTGACCGGGACAGGGCTTTTGAATGAGCAGTTCTTC; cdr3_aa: CSVTGTGLLNEQFF
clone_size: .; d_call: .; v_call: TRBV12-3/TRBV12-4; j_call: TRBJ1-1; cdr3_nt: TGTGCCAGCAGTTTTCGTGGGACTGAAGCTTTCTTT; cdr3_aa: CASSFRGTEAFF
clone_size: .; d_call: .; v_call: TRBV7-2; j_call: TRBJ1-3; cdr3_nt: TGTGCCAGCAGCTCCTCCCCCAGAAACACCATATATTTT; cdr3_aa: CASSSSPRNTIYF
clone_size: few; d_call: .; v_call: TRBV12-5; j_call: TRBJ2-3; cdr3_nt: TGTGCTAGTGGTTTGGCGGTACGGGGCCCCCCAGATACGCAGTATTTT; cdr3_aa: CASGLAVRGPPDTQYF
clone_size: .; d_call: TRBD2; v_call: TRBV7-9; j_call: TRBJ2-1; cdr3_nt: TGTGCCAGCAGCTTAAGACTAGCACCGCCCTACAATGAGCAGTTCTTC; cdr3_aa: CASSLRLAPPYNEQFF
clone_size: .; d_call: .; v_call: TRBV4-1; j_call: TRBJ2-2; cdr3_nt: TGCGCCAGCAGGAGGGAGGCCCTCGCGAACACCGGGGAGCTGTTTTTT; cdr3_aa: CASRREALANTGELFF
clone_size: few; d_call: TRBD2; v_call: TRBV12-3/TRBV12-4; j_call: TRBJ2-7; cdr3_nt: TGTGCCAGCAGTTTACTAGCGGGAGATACCTACGAGCAGTACTTC; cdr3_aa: CASSLLAGDTYEQYF
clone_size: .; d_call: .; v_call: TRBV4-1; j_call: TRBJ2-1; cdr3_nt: TGCGCCAGCAGCCAATCTGGGTCCGACGGGGATGAGCAGTTCTTC; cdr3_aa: CASSQSGSDGDEQFF
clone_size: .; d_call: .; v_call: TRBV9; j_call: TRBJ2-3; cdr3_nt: TGTGCCAGCAGCCCCTCGTTGAGCGATACGCAGTATTTT; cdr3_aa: CASSPSLSDTQYF
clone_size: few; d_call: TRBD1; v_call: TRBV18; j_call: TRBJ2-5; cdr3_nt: TGTGCCAGCTCTTCTCCGAACCGGGACAGGAATCGGGAGACCCAGTACTTC; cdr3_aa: CASSSPNRDRNRETQYF